The rows below give T cell receptor beta chains drawn from one sample of a study of blood T cells in healthy people across ages. TCRdb re-called the 5' RACE reads through MiXCR, storing one row per CDR3 protein. Found here are about 1.8 million distinct CDR3 sequences, roughly 52% of them singletons; the top ten hold around 2.1%. The source material was blood. These receptors were taken from a middle-aged woman in good health. The CDR3 runs from the conserved cysteine through the conserved F or W. The D gene is left open where the match is weak. Clone size is stated in some rows and not others, as once, few, many or a class when expanded.

.	TRBD2	TRBV12-3/TRBV12-4	TRBJ2-1	TGTGCCAGCAGCCGCCGACTAGCGGGGCAATACAATGAGCAGTTCTTC	CASSRRLAGQYNEQFF
.	TRBD1	TRBV6-5	TRBJ2-1	TGTGCCAGCAGTTATCTCGGACAGGGAAATGAGCAGTTCTTC	CASSYLGQGNEQFF
few	TRBD2	TRBV7-9	TRBJ2-7	TGTGCCAGCAGCTCCGGGACTAGCGCCTTCTACGAGCAGTACTTC	CASSSGTSAFYEQYF
.	TRBD1	TRBV6-5	TRBJ2-2	TGTGCCAGCAGGCCGACAGGGAATTCGAACACCGGGGAGCTGTTTTTT	CASRPTGNSNTGELFF
few	TRBD1	TRBV20-1	TRBJ2-5	TGCAGTGCTGAGGACAGGGCAGAGACCCAGTACTTC	CSAEDRAETQYF
.	.	TRBV7-2	TRBJ2-1	TGTGCCAGCAGCGCATGGGGGGGCCAGAACAATGAGCAGTTCTTC	CASSAWGGQNNEQFF
.	.	TRBV20-1	TRBJ2-1	TGCAGTGCTGAAAACGGACAGTTCTACAATGAGCAGTTCTTC	CSAENGQFYNEQFF
.	.	TRBV7-3	TRBJ2-1	TGTGCCAGCAGCCCGCTTCTTGGGAATGAGCAGTTCTTC	CASSPLLGNEQFF
.	TRBD1	TRBV7-9	TRBJ2-7	TGTGCCAGCAGCCCCGGGACAGGGTCCCTTTACGAGCAGTACTTC	CASSPGTGSLYEQYF
.	.	TRBV18	TRBJ2-4	TGTGCCAGCTCCCTAATGCCATCTGGGGCCAAAAACATTCAGTACTTC	CASSLMPSGAKNIQYF
.	TRBD1	TRBV20-1	TRBJ2-1	TGCAGTGCTCTAGGCCCCCGGGACAGCTCCTACAATGAGCAGTTCTTC	CSALGPRDSSYNEQFF
few	TRBD2	TRBV14	TRBJ2-7	TGTGCCAGCGCCCAGGGACTATCCTACGAGCAGTACTTC	CASAQGLSYEQYF
many	.	TRBV20-1	TRBJ2-7	TGCAGTGCTAGGTATCCCCAGGGGACCTACGAGCAGTACTTC	CSARYPQGTYEQYF
.	TRBD2	TRBV6-5	TRBJ2-5	TGTGCCAGCAGTTACTCGGCGGGGGAGGGGGAGACCCAGTACTTC	CASSYSAGEGETQYF
.	TRBD1	TRBV5-1	TRBJ2-1	TGCGCCGGCAGCTTGGCCGGAGAGGGGGCTCATGAGCAGTTCTTC	CAGSLAGEGAHEQFF
.	.	TRBV7-2	TRBJ1-4	TGTGCCAGCAGCAGGACCAGGGGAGCGGAAAAACTGTTTTTT	CASSRTRGAEKLFF
.	TRBD2	TRBV28	TRBJ2-7	TGTGCCAGCAGTCTGCCCTTAGGACTAGTCGACGAGCAGTACTTC	CASSLPLGLVDEQYF
few	TRBD1	TRBV6-2/TRBV6-3	TRBJ2-4	TGTGCCAGCAGGGACAGGGGAGCCAAAAACATTCAGTACTTC	CASRDRGAKNIQYF
.	.	TRBV7-2	TRBJ1-5	TGTGCCAGCAGCTTAGTCAGGGGAGATCAGCCCCAGCATTTT	CASSLVRGDQPQHF
.	TRBD2	TRBV6-6	TRBJ2-7	TGTGCCAGCAGTTCGCGGGGGGCGCGGGGGGACGAGCAGTACTTC	CASSSRGARGDEQYF
many	.	TRBV5-1	TRBJ2-7	TGCGCCAGCAGCTCAAGGCAGGGCTACGAGCAGTACTTC	CASSSRQGYEQYF
.	.	TRBV7-2	TRBJ2-7	TGTGCCAGCAGCGTAGCGCTAAACTCCTACGAGCAGTACTTC	CASSVALNSYEQYF
once	TRBD2	TRBV29-1	TRBJ2-1	TGCAGCGTTTCTGGACTAGCGGGAGATGAGCAGTTCTTC	CSVSGLAGDEQFF
.	TRBD1	TRBV7-9	TRBJ2-5	TGTGCCAGCAGCATCCGAGACAGGGGAAGGCAGTACTTC	CASSIRDRGRQYF
.	.	TRBV3-1	TRBJ1-2	TGTGCCAGCAGCCAAGATCGGCGGGAAACCTATGGCTACACCTTC	CASSQDRRETYGYTF
.	TRBD1	TRBV11-3	TRBJ2-7	TGTGCCAGCGGCCGACAGGGGGTACCATACGAGCAGTACTTC	CASGRQGVPYEQYF
few	.	TRBV4-1	TRBJ2-3	TGCGCCAGCAGCCAGTCCCGGGGGGATACGCAGTATTTT	CASSQSRGDTQYF
.	.	TRBV18	TRBJ2-1	TGTGCCAGCTCTTGGACAGGTGGACGGGAGACCCAGTTCTTC	CASSWTGGRETQFF
.	TRBD2	TRBV27	TRBJ2-7	TGTGCCAGCAGGAAGCCGGGACTAGCGGGGAGCAGTCCCTACGAGCAGTACTTC	CASRKPGLAGSSPYEQYF
.	TRBD2	TRBV16	TRBJ2-3	TGTGCCAGCAGCCAATCACTAGCGGGGGGACTCACAGATACGCAGTATTTT	CASSQSLAGGLTDTQYF
.	.	TRBV20-1	TRBJ1-2	TGCAGTGCTAGGAGTAGGGGGGCAGGCTACACCTTC	CSARSRGAGYTF
few	TRBD1	TRBV29-1	TRBJ2-5	TGCAGCGTAGATTCGGGACAGGGAGGAGAGACCCAGTACTTC	CSVDSGQGGETQYF
few	.	TRBV7-8	TRBJ1-1	TGTGCCAGCAGCTCGGGGGGAATGAACACTGAAGCTTTCTTT	CASSSGGMNTEAFF
.	TRBD2	TRBV9	TRBJ2-7	TGTGCCAGCAGCGGCGGGGGGGCCTTGCCCAACGAGCAGTACTTC	CASSGGGALPNEQYF
few	TRBD1	TRBV6-1	TRBJ2-1	TGTGCCAGCAGACTTGGACAGGGGGCCATGATCGATGAGCAGTTCTTC	CASRLGQGAMIDEQFF
.	.	TRBV6-5	TRBJ2-5	TGTGCCAGCAGTTACCAGGTTGGGGGGAGAGGGACCCAGTACTTC	CASSYQVGGRGTQYF
.	TRBD1	TRBV6-2/TRBV6-3	TRBJ2-7	TGTGCCAGCAGTGGCCCGGGGACAGGGTCCTACGAGCAGTACTTC	CASSGPGTGSYEQYF
many	.	TRBV7-2	TRBJ2-5	TGTGCCAGCGGCCCCTTCGGGGCAGAGACCCAGTACTTC	CASGPFGAETQYF
.	.	TRBV20-1	TRBJ2-2	TGCAGTGCCTCTCCGAGGGAGTCCACCGGGGAGCTGTTTTTT	CSASPRESTGELFF
few	.	TRBV5-1	TRBJ2-3	TGCGCCAGCAGCTGGAGGGGGGGAGGGGCTCTCACAGATACGCAGTATTTT	CASSWRGGGALTDTQYF
few	.	TRBV5-1	TRBJ2-5	TGCGCCAGCAGCGGTACAGGGAGTGGAGGAGAGACCCAGTACTTC	CASSGTGSGGETQYF
few	.	TRBV7-2	TRBJ1-5	TGTGCCAGCAGCCCGAGGTCAGGGGTTAGCAATCAGCCCCAGCATTTT	CASSPRSGVSNQPQHF
.	TRBD1	TRBV7-9	TRBJ1-2	TGTGCCAGCAGCCCGGACAGGGGAAGGGAAGGCTACACCTTC	CASSPDRGREGYTF
.	.	TRBV6-2/TRBV6-3	TRBJ2-5	TGTGCCAGCAGTTTTCGATTCGCGTCCGTGGAGGCGGAGACCCAGTACTTC	CASSFRFASVEAETQYF